This is a list of T cell receptor beta chains from one sample in a study of tumor-infiltrating lymphocytes in oesophageal squamous cell carcinoma. MiXCR, applied by TCRdb to the PCR reads, yields one record per CDR3 protein. The table has roughly 20,000 distinct CDR3 sequences, about 35% seen once. The source material was esophageal tumor tissue. Receptors were obtained from a male donor with esophageal squamous cell carcinoma. CDR3s include the opening cysteine and the closing phenylalanine or tryptophan. Fields, in order: D gene, J gene, CDR3 length, V gene, clone size, CDR3 protein, CDR3 DNA. D genes are given only for firm matches. The size entry is marked missing in some rows and otherwise reads once, few, many or a size class.

d_call: TRBD2; j_call: TRBJ2-3; cdr3_length: 18; v_call: TRBV25-1; clone_size: .; cdr3_aa: CASSEPGLAGGSTDTQYF; cdr3_nt: TGTGCCAGCAGTGAGCCGGGACTAGCGGGAGGAAGCACAGATACGCAGTATTTT
d_call: .; j_call: TRBJ1-4; cdr3_length: 14; v_call: TRBV23-1; clone_size: few; cdr3_aa: CASSQMELGEKLFF; cdr3_nt: TGCGCCAGCAGTCAAATGGAGCTTGGCGAAAAACTGTTTTTT
d_call: TRBD1; j_call: TRBJ2-7; cdr3_length: 16; v_call: TRBV10-1; clone_size: many; cdr3_aa: CASSESLAGGIYEQYF; cdr3_nt: TGCGCCAGCAGTGAGTCGCTGGCAGGGGGCATCTACGAGCAGTACTTC
d_call: TRBD1; j_call: TRBJ1-5; cdr3_length: 15; v_call: TRBV12-3/TRBV12-4; clone_size: .; cdr3_aa: CASSQGQGVNQPQHF; cdr3_nt: TGTGCCAGCAGCCAGGGACAGGGGGTCAATCAGCCCCAGCATTTT
d_call: .; j_call: TRBJ1-6; cdr3_length: 15; v_call: TRBV28; clone_size: many; cdr3_aa: CASNLGRAYNSPLHF; cdr3_nt: TGTGCCAGCAACCTAGGGCGGGCTTATAATTCACCCCTCCACTTT
d_call: .; j_call: TRBJ1-4; cdr3_length: 15; v_call: TRBV6-6; clone_size: medium-sized; cdr3_aa: CASSYSRTGPKELFF; cdr3_nt: TGTGCCAGCAGTTACTCGAGAACAGGGCCAAAAGAGCTGTTTTTT
d_call: .; j_call: TRBJ1-6; cdr3_length: 16; v_call: TRBV12-3/TRBV12-4; clone_size: .; cdr3_aa: CASSFRAAAINSPLHF; cdr3_nt: TGTGCCAGCAGTTTCAGAGCAGCCGCCATAAATTCACCCCTCCACTTT
d_call: .; j_call: TRBJ2-6; cdr3_length: 15; v_call: TRBV7-2; clone_size: medium-sized; cdr3_aa: CASSPGSSGANVLTF; cdr3_nt: TGTGCCAGCAGCCCAGGCTCCTCTGGGGCCAACGTCCTGACTTTC
d_call: .; j_call: TRBJ1-1; cdr3_length: 13; v_call: TRBV19; clone_size: .; cdr3_aa: CASSAGWDTEAFF; cdr3_nt: TGTGCCAGTAGTGCTGGGTGGGACACTGAAGCTTTCTTT
d_call: TRBD2; j_call: TRBJ2-1; cdr3_length: 16; v_call: TRBV7-2; clone_size: medium-sized; cdr3_aa: CASSPLAASGYNEQFF; cdr3_nt: TGTGCCAGCAGCCCCCTAGCGGCTAGCGGATACAATGAGCAGTTCTTC
d_call: TRBD2; j_call: TRBJ2-2; cdr3_length: 13; v_call: TRBV12-3/TRBV12-4; clone_size: .; cdr3_aa: CASRSGSLGELFF; cdr3_nt: TGTGCCAGCAGGAGCGGGAGCTTAGGGGAGCTGTTTTTT
d_call: TRBD2; j_call: TRBJ2-3; cdr3_length: 17; v_call: TRBV20-1; clone_size: .; cdr3_aa: CSARELAGGTLTDTQYF; cdr3_nt: TGCAGTGCTAGAGAACTAGCGGGAGGGACCCTCACAGATACGCAGTATTTT
d_call: TRBD2; j_call: TRBJ2-5; cdr3_length: 16; v_call: TRBV5-8; clone_size: .; cdr3_aa: CASSLGSSGSQETQYF; cdr3_nt: TGTGCCAGCAGCTTAGGGAGTAGCGGGTCTCAAGAGACCCAGTACTTC
d_call: TRBD1; j_call: TRBJ1-4; cdr3_length: 15; v_call: TRBV6-1; clone_size: many; cdr3_aa: CASSEGQVEREKLFF; cdr3_nt: TGTGCCAGCAGCGAGGGACAGGTGGAGCGTGAAAAACTGTTTTTT
d_call: .; j_call: TRBJ2-2; cdr3_length: 15; v_call: TRBV7-8; clone_size: .; cdr3_aa: CASSYERVNTGELFF; cdr3_nt: TGTGCCAGCAGCTACGAGCGGGTGAACACCGGGGAGCTGTTTTTT
d_call: .; j_call: TRBJ2-7; cdr3_length: 14; v_call: TRBV6-6; clone_size: many; cdr3_aa: CASSYSGYSYEQYF; cdr3_nt: TGTGCCAGCAGTTACTCTGGGTACTCCTACGAGCAGTACTTC
d_call: TRBD1; j_call: TRBJ2-7; cdr3_length: 14; v_call: TRBV7-3; clone_size: .; cdr3_aa: CASSSGGQAYEQYF; cdr3_nt: TGTGCCAGCAGCTCCGGGGGACAGGCCTACGAGCAGTACTTC
d_call: TRBD1; j_call: TRBJ2-7; cdr3_length: 17; v_call: TRBV7-2; clone_size: medium-sized; cdr3_aa: CASSLVPGGNMGYEQYF; cdr3_nt: TGTGCCAGCAGCTTAGTTCCAGGGGGCAATATGGGCTACGAGCAGTACTTC
d_call: TRBD1; j_call: TRBJ1-2; cdr3_length: 13; v_call: TRBV12-3/TRBV12-4; clone_size: .; cdr3_aa: CASSLEDRGGYTF; cdr3_nt: TGTGCCAGCAGTTTGGAGGACAGGGGCGGCTACACCTTC
d_call: TRBD2; j_call: TRBJ2-5; cdr3_length: 14; v_call: TRBV2; clone_size: many; cdr3_aa: CASSLRQGGETQYF; cdr3_nt: TGTGCCAGCTCCCTCCGCCAGGGAGGGGAGACCCAGTACTTC
d_call: .; j_call: TRBJ1-3; cdr3_length: 14; v_call: TRBV7-6; clone_size: .; cdr3_aa: CASSLGAGVGTIYF; cdr3_nt: TGTGCCAGCAGCTTAGGTGCCGGGGTGGGCACCATATATTTT
d_call: .; j_call: TRBJ2-7; cdr3_length: 15; v_call: TRBV19; clone_size: few; cdr3_aa: CASRKPPGYDYEQYF; cdr3_nt: TGTGCCAGTAGAAAACCTCCGGGCTACGACTACGAGCAGTACTTC
d_call: TRBD1; j_call: TRBJ1-1; cdr3_length: 15; v_call: TRBV5-5; clone_size: .; cdr3_aa: CASSTTRTGFYEQYF; cdr3_nt: TGTGCCAGCAGCACAACCCGGACAGGGTTCTACGAGCAGTACTTT
d_call: TRBD1; j_call: TRBJ2-7; cdr3_length: 14; v_call: TRBV7-2; clone_size: few; cdr3_aa: CASSLRQGAYEQYF; cdr3_nt: TGTGCCAGCAGCTTACGACAGGGGGCATACGAGCAGTACTTC
d_call: .; j_call: TRBJ1-2; cdr3_length: 15; v_call: TRBV28; clone_size: many; cdr3_aa: CASSSPTVIDYGYTF; cdr3_nt: TGTGCCAGCAGTTCCCCCACAGTCATCGACTATGGCTACACCTTC
d_call: TRBD2; j_call: TRBJ2-4; cdr3_length: 21; v_call: TRBV7-6; clone_size: .; cdr3_aa: CASSPTTSGGSDPLAKNIQYF; cdr3_nt: TGTGCCAGCAGCCCCACGACTAGCGGGGGGTCAGACCCTCTAGCCAAAAACATTCAGTACTTC
d_call: .; j_call: TRBJ1-1; cdr3_length: 14; v_call: TRBV11-2; clone_size: many; cdr3_aa: CASSLRRSPNEAFF; cdr3_nt: TGTGCCAGCAGCTTGAGGCGGTCCCCTAACGAAGCTTTCTTT
d_call: .; j_call: TRBJ2-1; cdr3_length: 15; v_call: TRBV7-6; clone_size: medium-sized; cdr3_aa: CASSLGAGNRDEQFF; cdr3_nt: TGTGCCAGCAGCTTAGGGGCCGGAAATAGGGATGAGCAGTTCTTC
d_call: .; j_call: TRBJ2-3; cdr3_length: 15; v_call: TRBV7-8; clone_size: many; cdr3_aa: CASSFEGTNTGELYF; cdr3_nt: TGTGCCAGCAGCTTTGAGGGAACGAACACCGGGGAGCTGTATTTT
d_call: .; j_call: TRBJ2-1; cdr3_length: 11; v_call: TRBV2; clone_size: many; cdr3_aa: CATSEEGRKFF; cdr3_nt: TGTGCCACCTCCGAGGAGGGGCGTAAGTTCTTC
d_call: .; j_call: TRBJ2-7; cdr3_length: 13; v_call: TRBV7-9; clone_size: .; cdr3_aa: CASSLGDLYEQYF; cdr3_nt: TGTGCCAGCAGCTTAGGGGACCTCTACGAGCAGTACTTC
d_call: .; j_call: TRBJ1-5; cdr3_length: 13; v_call: TRBV7-9; clone_size: many; cdr3_aa: CASSRNSNQPQHF; cdr3_nt: TGTGCCAGCAGTCGGAATAGCAATCAGCCCCAGCATTTT
d_call: .; j_call: TRBJ1-5; cdr3_length: 14; v_call: TRBV7-8; clone_size: medium-sized; cdr3_aa: CASSLGTFNQPQHF; cdr3_nt: TGTGCCAGCAGCCTAGGGACCTTTAATCAGCCCCAGCATTTT
d_call: .; j_call: TRBJ2-7; cdr3_length: 14; v_call: TRBV5-5; clone_size: many; cdr3_aa: CASSPSRTHYEQYF; cdr3_nt: TGTGCCAGCAGCCCCTCCCGGACCCACTACGAGCAGTACTTC
d_call: .; j_call: TRBJ2-5; cdr3_length: 12; v_call: TRBV27; clone_size: many; cdr3_aa: CASSFSGLEQYF; cdr3_nt: TGTGCCAGCAGTTTCTCCGGCCTTGAGCAGTACTTC
d_call: .; j_call: TRBJ2-7; cdr3_length: 15; v_call: TRBV20-1; clone_size: .; cdr3_aa: CSAKPWGGATYEQYF; cdr3_nt: TGCAGTGCTAAACCTTGGGGGGGGGCCACCTACGAGCAGTACTTC
d_call: .; j_call: TRBJ2-6; cdr3_length: 20; v_call: TRBV7-7; clone_size: medium-sized; cdr3_aa: CASSLEGMKDTRPWANVLTF; cdr3_nt: TGTGCTAGCAGCTTAGAGGGTATGAAGGACACCCGGCCCTGGGCCAACGTCCTGACTTTC
d_call: .; j_call: TRBJ1-1; cdr3_length: 15; v_call: TRBV7-6; clone_size: medium-sized; cdr3_aa: CASSLNGLMNTEAFF; cdr3_nt: TGTGCCAGCAGCCTAAACGGACTCATGAACACTGAAGCTTTCTTT
d_call: .; j_call: TRBJ2-7; cdr3_length: 14; v_call: TRBV20-1; clone_size: few; cdr3_aa: CSARDPGAVYEQYF; cdr3_nt: TGCAGTGCTAGAGATCCAGGGGCCGTCTACGAGCAGTACTTC
d_call: TRBD2; j_call: TRBJ2-7; cdr3_length: 20; v_call: TRBV12-5; clone_size: many; cdr3_aa: CASGLVSEPGLPTTYNEQYF; cdr3_nt: TGTGCTAGTGGTTTGGTTTCGGAGCCGGGACTACCCACCACTTACAATGAGCAGTACTTC
d_call: .; j_call: TRBJ2-1; cdr3_length: 13; v_call: TRBV6-1; clone_size: .; cdr3_aa: CASSEGANSPLHF; cdr3_nt: TGTGCCAGCAGTGAGGGGGCTAATTCACCCCTCCACTTC
d_call: TRBD2; j_call: TRBJ2-1; cdr3_length: 17; v_call: TRBV7-6; clone_size: .; cdr3_aa: CASSRTSGSRNYNEQFF; cdr3_nt: TGTGCCAGCAGCCGGACTAGCGGGAGTCGTAACTACAATGAGCAGTTCTTC
d_call: TRBD2; j_call: TRBJ2-1; cdr3_length: 15; v_call: TRBV7-6; clone_size: few; cdr3_aa: CASVRSSGSYNEQFF; cdr3_nt: TGTGCCAGCGTCCGATCTAGCGGGAGCTACAATGAGCAGTTCTTC